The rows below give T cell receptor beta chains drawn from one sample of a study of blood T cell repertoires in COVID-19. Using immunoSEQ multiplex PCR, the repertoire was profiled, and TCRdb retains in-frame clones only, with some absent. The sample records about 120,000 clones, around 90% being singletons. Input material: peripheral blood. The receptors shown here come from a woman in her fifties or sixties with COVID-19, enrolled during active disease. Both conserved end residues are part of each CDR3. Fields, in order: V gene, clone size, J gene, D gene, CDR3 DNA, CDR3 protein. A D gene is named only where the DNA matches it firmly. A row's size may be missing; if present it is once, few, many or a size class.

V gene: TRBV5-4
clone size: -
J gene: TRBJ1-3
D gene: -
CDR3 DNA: TGTGCCAGCAGCCGCGGGACTGCTGGAAACACCATATATTTT
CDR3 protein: CASSRGTAGNTIYF

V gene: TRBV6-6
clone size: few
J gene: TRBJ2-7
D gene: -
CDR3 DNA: TGTGCCAGCAGTTACTCGATACGTTCGAGCCACGAGCAGTACTTC
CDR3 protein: CASSYSIRSSHEQYF

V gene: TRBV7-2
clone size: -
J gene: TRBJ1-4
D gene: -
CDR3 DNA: TGTGCCAGCAGCAAAACACGTTCAACTAATGAAAAACTGTTTTTT
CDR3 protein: CASSKTRSTNEKLFF

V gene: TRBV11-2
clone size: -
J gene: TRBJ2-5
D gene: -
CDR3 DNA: TGTGCCAGCAGCGCCAGACTAGGCGGGGAGACCCAGTACTTC
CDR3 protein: CASSARLGGETQYF

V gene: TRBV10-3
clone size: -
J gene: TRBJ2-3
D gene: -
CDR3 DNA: TGTGCCATCAGTGAGTCCTTGTGGAGTATTACGCAGTATTTT
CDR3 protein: CAISESLWSITQYF

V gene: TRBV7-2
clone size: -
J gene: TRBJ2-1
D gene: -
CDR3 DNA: TGTGCCAGCAGCTCGAGAGCGCTAAAGAATGAGCAGTTCTTC
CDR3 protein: CASSSRALKNEQFF

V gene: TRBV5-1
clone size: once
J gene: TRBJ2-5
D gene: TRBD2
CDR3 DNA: TGCGCCAGCAGCTCCCCCCGGCGACTAGCGGGGGCCCAAGAGACCCAGTACTTC
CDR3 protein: CASSSPRRLAGAQETQYF

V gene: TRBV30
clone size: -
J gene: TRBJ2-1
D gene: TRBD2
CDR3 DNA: TGTGCCTGGGGACTACTAGCGGGGGGGATAGCGTCCTACAATGAGCAGTTCTTC
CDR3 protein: CAWGLLAGGIASYNEQFF

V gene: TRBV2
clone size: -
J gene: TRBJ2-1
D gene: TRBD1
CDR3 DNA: TGTGCCAGCAGTGAAGCCGATGGGACAGTCTATGTAAAGTCCTACAATGAGCAGTTCTTC
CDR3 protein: CASSEADGTVYVKSYNEQFF

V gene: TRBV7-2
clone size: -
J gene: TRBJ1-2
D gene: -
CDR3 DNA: TGTGCCAGCATCTATGTCGCAGGGCCAAACTATGGCTACACCTTC
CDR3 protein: CASIYVAGPNYGYTF

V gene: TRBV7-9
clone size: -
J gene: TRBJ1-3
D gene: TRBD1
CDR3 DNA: TGTGCCAGCACCCTACTGGCGGACAGGGGGCATGGAAACACCATATATTTT
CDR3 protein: CASTLLADRGHGNTIYF

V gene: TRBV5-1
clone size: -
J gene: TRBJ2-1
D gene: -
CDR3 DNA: TGCGCCAGCAGCTTCCGGGTTCAGTCGAATGAGCAGTTCTTC
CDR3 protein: CASSFRVQSNEQFF

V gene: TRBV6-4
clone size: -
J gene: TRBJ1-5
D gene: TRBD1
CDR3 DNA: TGTGCCAGCAGTGACTCCCCGGGACAGGGGGCGGTAGCCTTTTATCAGCCCCAGCATTTT
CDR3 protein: CASSDSPGQGAVAFYQPQHF

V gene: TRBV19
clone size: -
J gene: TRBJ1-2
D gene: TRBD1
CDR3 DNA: TGTGCCAGTAGTATCCAGGGGGCGCGCAGCTATGGCTACACCTTC
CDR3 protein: CASSIQGARSYGYTF

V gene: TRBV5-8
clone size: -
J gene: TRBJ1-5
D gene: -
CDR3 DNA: TGTGCCAGCAGCTTGGGTGTCAATAGCAATCAGCCCCAGCATTTT
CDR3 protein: CASSLGVNSNQPQHF

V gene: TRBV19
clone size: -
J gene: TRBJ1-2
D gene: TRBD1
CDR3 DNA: TGTGCCAGTAGCCCCGGGACAGACTATGGCTACACCTTC
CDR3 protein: CASSPGTDYGYTF

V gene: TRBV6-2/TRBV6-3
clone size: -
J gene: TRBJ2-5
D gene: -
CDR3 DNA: TGTGCCAGCAGTTACTCTGGGAGGGGGAACCAAGAGACCCAGTACTTC
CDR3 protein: CASSYSGRGNQETQYF

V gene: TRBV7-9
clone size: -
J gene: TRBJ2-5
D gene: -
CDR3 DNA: TGTGCCAGCAGCCGGGTCCCCAGGGGTGAGACCCAGTACTTC
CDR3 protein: CASSRVPRGETQYF

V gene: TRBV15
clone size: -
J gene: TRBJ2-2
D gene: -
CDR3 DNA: TGTGCCACCAGCAGCCTCACTCGTGCGAACACCGGGGAGCTGTTTTTT
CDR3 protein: CATSSLTRANTGELFF

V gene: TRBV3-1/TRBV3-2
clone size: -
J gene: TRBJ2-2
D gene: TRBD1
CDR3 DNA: TGTGCCAGCAGCCAAGAAGTGGTAGGGGGCTCCGGGGAGCTGTTTTTT
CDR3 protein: CASSQEVVGGSGELFF

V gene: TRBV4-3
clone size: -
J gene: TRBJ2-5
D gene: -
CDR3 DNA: TGCGCCAGCAGCCGGGAGGTGCGCACCCAAGAGACCCAGTACTTC
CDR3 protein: CASSREVRTQETQYF

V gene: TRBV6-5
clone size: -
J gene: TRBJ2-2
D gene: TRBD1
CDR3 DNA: TGTGCCAGCACGGGACAGGTCGGGACCGGGGAGCTGTTTTTT
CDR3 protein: CASTGQVGTGELFF

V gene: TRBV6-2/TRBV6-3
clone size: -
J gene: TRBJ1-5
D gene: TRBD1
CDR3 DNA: TGTGCCAGCAGTTATTACCGGGACAGCATCTTAGAAGGCAATCAGCCCCAGCATTTT
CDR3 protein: CASSYYRDSILEGNQPQHF

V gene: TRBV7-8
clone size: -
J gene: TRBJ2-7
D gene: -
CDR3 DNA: TGTGCCAGCAGCCCATCCTACGAGCAGTACTTC
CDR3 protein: CASSPSYEQYF

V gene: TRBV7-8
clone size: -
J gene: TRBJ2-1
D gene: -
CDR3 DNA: TGTGCCAGCAGCCCCTCGGATGAGCAGTTCTTC
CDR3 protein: CASSPSDEQFF

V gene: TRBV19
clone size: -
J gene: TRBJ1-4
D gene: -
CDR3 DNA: TGTGCCACCAGAAAGTGGGGCACCACAACTAATGAAAAACTGTTTTTT
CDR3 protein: CATRKWGTTTNEKLFF

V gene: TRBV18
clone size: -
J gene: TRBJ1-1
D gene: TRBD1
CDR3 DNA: TGTGCCAGCGGTCCGGACAGGGTGAACTCTGAAGCTTTCTTT
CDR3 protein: CASGPDRVNSEAFF

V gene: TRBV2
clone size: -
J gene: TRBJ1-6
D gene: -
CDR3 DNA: TGTGCCAGCGAGAGGACATCCGGCTCCTATAATTCACCCCTCCACTTT
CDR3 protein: CASERTSGSYNSPLHF

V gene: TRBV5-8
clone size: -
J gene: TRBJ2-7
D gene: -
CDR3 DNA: TGTGCCAGCAGCCTAAACTACGAGCAGTACTTC
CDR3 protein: CASSLNYEQYF

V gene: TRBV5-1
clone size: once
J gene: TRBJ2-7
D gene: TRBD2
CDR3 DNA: TGCGCCAGCAGCTTGGTCCCACTAGCGGGGGCCTACGAGCAGTACTTC
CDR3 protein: CASSLVPLAGAYEQYF

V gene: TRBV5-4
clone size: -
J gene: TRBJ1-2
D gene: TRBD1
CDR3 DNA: TGTGCCAGCAGCTTGGTAACAGGGGATGGCTACACCTTC
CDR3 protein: CASSLVTGDGYTF